A selection of T cell receptor beta chains follows, all from one sample in a study of CD8+ T cells in alopecia areata. The table came from immunoSEQ multiplex PCR; TCRdb's copy has only in-frame clones and leaves some out. The sample has over 200,000 clones, 64% seen once. The material sequenced was CD4+ T cells sorted from blood, taken at week 4, from a patient treated with tofacitinib. The receptor source for this set is a human donor with alopecia areata. CDR3s include the opening cysteine and the closing phenylalanine or tryptophan.

V,length,J,CDR3
TRBV11-2,14,TRBJ1-2,CASSPTDSNYGYTF
TRBV7-9,15,TRBJ1-2,CASSSPGQGGYGYTF
TRBV10-3,15,TRBJ2-3,CAISGTSGHTDTQYF
TRBV7-2,14,TRBJ2-5,CASSLARVQETQYF
TRBV5-1,15,TRBJ2-5,CASSLASRVQETQYF
TRBV14,17,TRBJ2-6,CASSQRRTRAGANVLTF
TRBV7-9,12,TRBJ2-1,CASSLDRGGQFF
TRBV6-5,15,TRBJ2-7,CASSYPSGGAFEQYF
TRBV25-1,16,TRBJ2-5,CASSEAAGTGKETQYF
TRBV5-1,14,TRBJ1-1,CASSLGVSDTEAFF
TRBV2,11,TRBJ1-5,CASSLRETQHF
TRBV7-9,13,TRBJ2-1,CASSHSIGNEQFF
TRBV2,12,TRBJ1-2,CASSEEGPTNTF
TRBV30,13,TRBJ2-7,CAWSRDSTYEQYF
TRBV29-1,12,TRBJ1-1,CSVGGAGRGAFF
TRBV29-1,14,TRBJ2-1,CSVRYLGSYNEQFF
TRBV15,15,TRBJ1-4,CATSRVLVGNEKLFF
TRBV23-1,15,TRBJ1-5,CASSQSAPNNQPQHF
TRBV4-1,16,TRBJ1-3,CASSQEAATGGNTIYF
TRBV29-1,12,TRBJ2-5,CSVRLGGETQYF